What follows are 22 T cell receptor beta chains derived from one specimen sequenced in a study of shared clonotypes between healthy human individuals. CD45RO-negative, CCR7-selected cells formed the naive CD8 fraction, which excluded terminally differentiated effector memory CD45RA+ cells. TCRdb's table, derived via immunoSEQ multiplex PCR, lists solely in-frame clones and lacks some. Of about 2,200,000 clones in the sample, 85% to 95% were seen once. The sequenced material came from naive CD8+ T cells from PBMCs. These receptor sequences come from a man younger than 30 in good health. Some clones in this sample may be carry-over from other donors' samples.

This rearrangement joins TRBV7-2 to TRBJ1-1; 10 bases are shared with TRBD1. With 5 bases clipped from V and 6 bases from J, the junction kept 12 bases outside the gene matches. CDR1 and CDR2 from the germline V gene are SGHTA and FQGNSA. The CDR3 totals 16 residues. The chain's CDR3 is CASSAGTGVPLAEAFF. The DNA for the CDR3 is TGTGCCAGCAGCGCCGGGACAGGGGTCCCCCTCGCTGAAGCTTTCTTT.

This clone appeared once. The chain is built from TRBV4-3 and TRBJ2-1, with a possible D match to TRBD2 (6 bases). V was cut by 0 bases and J by 6 bases, with 15 bases left in between. The CDR3 extends over 16 amino acids. The V gene's germline CDR1 is LGHNA and CDR2 YSLEER. CDR3 in DNA: TGCGCCAGCAGCCAAGAAGCGGGCAGTGGGATCAATGAGCAGTTCTTC. It translates to CASSQEAGSGINEQFF.

The genes are TRBV19 and TRBJ2-5; the D gene is possibly TRBD2 (6 bases). The germline CDR1 and CDR2 sequences are LNHDA and SQIVND (reference sequence). The CDR3 totals 14 residues. With 4 bases removed from V and 4 bases from J, the gap between germline ends came to 13 bases. The CDR3 DNA sequence: TGTGCCAGTAGTAGGGCGGGACTTGGAGAGACCCAGTACTTC. Amino acid sequence: CASSRAGLGETQYF. The full variable domain, its missing parts supplied by reference TRBV19 and TRBJ2-5, is DGGITQSPKYLFRKEGQNVTLSCEQNLNHDAMYWYRQDPGQGLRLIYYSQIVNDFQKGDIAEGYSVSREKKESFPLTVTSAQKNPTAFYLCASSRAGLGETQYFGPGTRLLVL.

On this clone itself: An end of the junction differs from the germline gene, which may be a read error. V is TRBV5-4 and J is TRBJ1-1, with no clear D. Germline V CDR1 and CDR2: SGHNT, YYREEE (reference sequence). The CDR3 has 12 amino acids. DNA for the CDR3: TGTGCCAGCACCTTGTTGGGTACTGAAGCTTTCTTT. The encoded protein is CASTLLGTEAFF.

This chain uses TRBV2 with TRBJ2-1, with a possible D match to TRBD1 (5 bases). The CDR3 has 14 residues. Trimming took 5 bases from V and 0 from J, leaving 8 bases between them. Looked up from germline, CDR1 is SNHLY and CDR2 is FYNNEI. The DNA for the CDR3 is TGTGCCAGCAGTTGGACAAACTCCTACAATGAGCAGTTCTTC. As protein: CASSWTNSYNEQFF.

The rearrangement links TRBV27 to TRBJ2-2, with a tentative D call TRBD1 (5 bases). There are 14 residues in the CDR3. Germline V gene data show CDR1 as MNHEY and CDR2 as SMNVEV (reference sequence). V lost 4 bases to trimming and J lost 3 bases, with 9 bases between them. The CDR3 loop is CASSWGPDTGELFF. CDR3 DNA sequence: TGTGCCAGCAGTTGGGGCCCGGACACCGGGGAGCTGTTTTTT.

The V call is TRBV7-9, the J call TRBJ2-1, with 13 bases lining up with TRBD2. This CDR3 spans 15 amino acids. V was clipped by 5 bases and J by 9 bases; unmatched bases: 7. Germline loops: CDR1 SEHNR, CDR2 FQNEAQ (reference sequence). The CDR3 loop is CASSPGTSGAGEQFF. DNA for the CDR3: TGTGCCAGCAGCCCAGGGACTAGCGGGGCGGGTGAGCAGTTCTTC.

J is TRBJ2-7 and V is TRBV6-6; D not certain. V was shortened by 2 bases and J by 1 base, with 9 bases between the two germline ends. Germline CDR1 and CDR2: MNHNY and SVGAGI (reference sequence). The CDR3 totals 14 residues. CDR3: CASSYVAGSYEQYF. In DNA, the CDR3 is TGTGCCAGCAGTTACGTAGCTGGTTCCTACGAGCAGTACTTC.

V is TRBV7-3 and J is TRBJ2-1; 7 bases are a match to TRBD2. The trim removed 5 bases at V and 0 bases at J, leaving 4 bases unmatched. Germline V gives CDR1 SGHTA, CDR2 FQGTGA. This CDR3 is built from 15 residues. For the CDR3, the DNA is TGTGCCAGCAGCCCCAGCGGGAACTCCTACAATGAGCAGTTCTTC. This encodes CASSPSGNSYNEQFF.

The gene calls are TRBV28 and TRBJ2-1, with TRBD1 matching 9 bases. V was clipped by 4 bases and J by 6 bases; unmatched bases: 10. There are 16 residues in the CDR3. Germline CDR1 is MDHEN and CDR2 is SYDVKM. CDR3 sequence reads: CASSYTGTGIGNEQFF. CDR3 nucleotides: TGTGCCAGCAGTTATACCGGGACAGGGATTGGCAATGAGCAGTTCTTC.

This clone was observed once. The V call is TRBV30, the J call TRBJ1-1; TRBD1 might be the D (6 bases). The length of the CDR3 is 13 residues. V was cut by 3 bases and J by 4 bases, with 12 bases left in between. CDR1 is GTSNPN and CDR2 is SVGIG in the germline V gene (reference sequence). The CDR3 here is CAWRSGGSTEAFF. CDR3 nucleotide sequence: TGTGCCTGGAGGTCGGGGGGCAGCACTGAAGCTTTCTTT. Using reference TRBV30 and TRBJ1-1 for the parts outside the CDR3, the full variable domain is SQTIHQWPATLVQPVGSPLSLECTVEGTSNPNLYWYRQAAGRGLQLLFYSVGIGQISSEVPQNLSASRPQDRQFILSSKKLLLSDSGFYLCAWRSGGSTEAFFGQGTRLTVV.

The chain combines TRBV6-1 with TRBJ1-1, with 11 bases lining up with TRBD1. J was trimmed by 1 base and V by 8 bases; bases with no gene match: 3. The CDR3 has 14 amino acids. The germline CDR1 and CDR2 sequences are MNHNS and SASEGT. CDR3 DNA sequence: TGTGCCAGCCGGGACAGGGGGGGGAACACTGAAGCTTTCTTT. Translating gives CASRDRGGNTEAFF.

The genes are TRBV27 and TRBJ1-6, with D possibly TRBD1 on 5 matching bases. Deletions cut 5 bases from V and 10 bases from J, with 9 bases between. The CDR3 is 12 amino acids. Germline V gene sequence: CDR1 MNHEY, CDR2 SMNVEV (reference sequence). The CDR3 nucleotides read TGTGCCAGCAGTCGAGGGGTGTCACCCCTCCACTTT. It specifies CASSRGVSPLHF.

V is TRBV11-2 and J is TRBJ2-7; 8 nucleotides align to TRBD1. The V segment lost 5 bases and the J segment 3 bases; nucleotides outside the gene matches: 3. CDR3 length: 13 residues. Germline V gives CDR1 SGHAT, CDR2 FQNNGV. The DNA for the CDR3 is TGTGCCAGCAGCCCGGACAGGGACTACGAGCAGTACTTC. This translates into CASSPDRDYEQYF.

The CDR3 sequence: CASSFGPGQPYNEQFF. The CDR3 DNA sequence: TGTGCCAGCAGTTTTGGTCCGGGACAGCCTTACAATGAGCAGTTCTTC. J is TRBJ2-1 and V is TRBV27, with TRBD1 identical over 7 bases. V lost 3 bases and J lost 4; bases outside the gene matches: 9. CDR1 and CDR2 from the germline V gene are MNHEY and SMNVEV (reference sequence). CDR3 size: 16 residues.

This sequence joins TRBV27 and TRBJ2-1, with 10 positions matching TRBD2. The ends lost 5 bases at V and 10 bases at J; junction bases unmatched: 11. The length of the CDR3 is 15 residues. CDR1 and CDR2 (germline): MNHEY, SMNVEV (reference sequence). CDR3 in DNA: TGTGCCAGCAGTGCCCGGACTAGCGGCGAGGGGGAGCAGTTCTTC. Translation: CASSARTSGEGEQFF.

The CDR3 region is CASRDTANQPQHF. CDR3 bases: TGTGCCAGCAGAGACACAGCGAATCAGCCCCAGCATTTT. This chain uses TRBV6-1 with TRBJ1-5; D remains unclear. The ends were cut back, 6 bases at V and 4 bases at J, with 10 bases in the middle. Per the germline V gene, CDR1 is MNHNS and CDR2 is SASEGT. This CDR3 has 13 amino acids.

This sequence joins TRBV11-1 and TRBJ2-3; 11 nucleotides match TRBD2. Per germline, CDR1 SGHAT and CDR2 FQDESV (reference sequence). The CDR3 length is 17 residues. The trim removed 6 bases at V and 2 bases at J, leaving 10 bases unmatched. The chain's CDR3 is CASSPYGTSGNTDTQYF. The CDR3 nucleotides are TGTGCCAGCAGTCCTTATGGGACTAGCGGTAACACAGATACGCAGTATTTT.

The chain couples TRBV9 to TRBJ2-1, with 8 bases matching TRBD1. V lost 4 bases, J lost 5 bases, and 11 bases stayed unmatched. Germline V gene sequence: CDR1 SGDLS, CDR2 YYNGEE. This CDR3 has 16 residues. The CDR3 DNA reads TGTGCCAGCAGCTTTTACTCGGACAGGGTCCACAATGAGCAGTTCTTC. Protein product: CASSFYSDRVHNEQFF.

A single count supports this clone. Distinct nucleotide sequences in the sample also encode this CDR3. The chain carries TRBV7-2 and TRBJ2-7; 11 bases are shared with TRBD1. CDR3 length: 14 amino acids. Germline V gene sequence: CDR1 SGHTA, CDR2 FQGNSA. Trimming took 4 bases from V and 4 from J; bases not matched to a gene: 3. The CDR3 DNA reads TGTGCCAGCAGCTCCGGACAGGGGGCTTACGAGCAGTACTTC. It translates to CASSSGQGAYEQYF.

This sequence joins TRBV19 and TRBJ2-2; TRBD1 might be the D (5 bases). The CDR3 covers 17 residues. CDR1 and CDR2 from the germline V gene are LNHDA and SQIVND (reference sequence). V shed 9 bases and J shed 4 bases, with 24 bases lying between them. The CDR3 loop reads CASRTSLRVYVTGELFF. CDR3 DNA sequence: TGTGCCAGCCGGACGAGCCTCAGGGTTTATGTCACCGGGGAGCTGTTTTTT.

This rearrangement joins TRBV9 to TRBJ2-3, with 12 bases identical to TRBD2. V trimming: 4 bases; J trimming: 5 bases; junction bases outside the gene matches: 8. Germline CDR1 and CDR2: SGDLS and YYNGEE. This CDR3 has 16 amino acids. The CDR3 DNA reads TGTGCCAGCAGCTCTCCGACTAGCGGGAGTTTAGATACGCAGTATTTT. Residues: CASSSPTSGSLDTQYF.